This is a list of T cell receptor beta chains from one sample in a study of T cell repertoires in aging, cancer and after chemotherapy. TCRdb processed the multiplex PCR reads anew with MiXCR; each CDR3 protein has one entry. Of about 2,000 distinct CDR3 sequences in the sample, 36% are singletons; the top ten hold 7.5% to 9%. What was sequenced was blood. Receptors originate from a human donor with a solid tumor. Both conserved end residues are part of each CDR3. Only part of the rows carry a size: once, few, many, or a class if the clone is expanded.

v_call	j_call	clone_size	cdr3_aa
TRBV6-2/TRBV6-3	TRBJ2-2	.	CASSLGDRIFSGELFF
TRBV7-2	TRBJ2-5	.	CASWKYQETQYF
TRBV29-1	TRBJ1-5	few	CSVEIREGQPQHF
TRBV28	TRBJ2-1	.	CASSPHYGESSYNEQFF
TRBV19	TRBJ2-3	large	CASNHDGDTQYF
TRBV6-5	TRBJ2-1	once	CTSSSRDRGYDEQFF
TRBV24-1	TRBJ2-3	.	CATSDASPTDTQYF
TRBV6-5	TRBJ1-1	.	CASSYQVSSSGRTEAFF
TRBV24-1	TRBJ2-5	.	CAIGQDSQETQYF
TRBV27	TRBJ2-3	few	CASTRTAGGGRTDTQYF
TRBV5-1	TRBJ1-6	.	CASGRDRANSPLHF
TRBV6-5	TRBJ1-6	.	CASSYYNSPLHF
TRBV6-5	TRBJ2-2	large	CASSDRGWVDGQSGELFF
TRBV20-1	TRBJ2-3	.	CSARSLAGPTDTQYF
TRBV5-6	TRBJ2-7	.	CASSLSGDLAYEQYF
TRBV7-9	TRBJ1-2	.	CASSVGTGNGYTF
TRBV4-3	TRBJ2-7	.	CASSHTQGVAYEQYF
TRBV12-3/TRBV12-4	TRBJ2-1	few	CASSPRVAGYNEQFF
TRBV6-2/TRBV6-3	TRBJ1-4	.	CASTRQGNEKLFF
TRBV5-5	TRBJ1-4	.	CASSLGQINEKLFF
TRBV28	TRBJ1-5	.	CASSFSREQPQHF
TRBV18	TRBJ2-5	.	CASSPGVETQYF
TRBV5-4	TRBJ2-7	.	CASSLGVAGGTYEQYF
TRBV4-2	TRBJ2-2	.	CASSQVSGGGGPGELFF
TRBV6-1	TRBJ1-1	.	CASSEAQFYAFF
TRBV29-1	TRBJ2-3	large	CSVGARGRGDTQYF
TRBV29-1	TRBJ2-7	large	CSVSGDSQIYEQYF
TRBV5-6	TRBJ2-5	large	CASSPVARYQETQYF
TRBV24-1	TRBJ1-6	.	CATQGNSPLHF